The clone carrying this T cell receptor beta chain has more than one count but fewer than ten. Its antigen is not identified. TCRdb re-called the 5' RACE reads through MiXCR, storing one row per CDR3 protein. This repertoire shows some 250,000 distinct CDR3 sequences, around 6.5% found once; its top ten account for roughly 14%. Trimming pared 3 bases from V and 2 bases from J, leaving 14 bases between. This CDR3 is built from 15 residues. Germline V gene data show CDR1 as SEHNR and CDR2 as FQNEAQ (reference sequence). This sample was included in a study of identical twins. General study findings and limits: The study reached conclusions through statistical analysis that was cross-sectional, not following the same donors.

The sample was also reused in another study, on T cells expressing NK-cell markers. Turning to that study: In four donors, dominant clonotypes made up roughly 28.3-65% of CD3+CD56-NKG2C+ cells.

This TCR came from a woman between 18 and 29 years old in good health. This sequence joins TRBV7-9 and TRBJ2-7; TRBD2 might be the D (6 bases). Material: CD8+ T cells sorted from blood. The CDR3 here is CASSLLASETYEQYF. The CDR3 region has the DNA TGTGCCAGCAGCTTGTTAGCTAGCGAGACCTACGAGCAGTACTTC.